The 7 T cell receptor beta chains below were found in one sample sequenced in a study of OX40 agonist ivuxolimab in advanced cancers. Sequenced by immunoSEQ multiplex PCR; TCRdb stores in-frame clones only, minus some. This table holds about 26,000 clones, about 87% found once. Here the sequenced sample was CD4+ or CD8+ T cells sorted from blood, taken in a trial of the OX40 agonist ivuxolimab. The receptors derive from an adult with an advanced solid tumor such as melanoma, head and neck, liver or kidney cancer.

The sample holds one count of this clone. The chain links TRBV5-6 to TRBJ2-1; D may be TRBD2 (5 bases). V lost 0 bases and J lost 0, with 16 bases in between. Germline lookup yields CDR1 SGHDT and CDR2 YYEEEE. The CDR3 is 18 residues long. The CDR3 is CASSLGVTMKSSYNEQFF. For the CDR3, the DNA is TGTGCCAGCAGCTTGGGGGTGACTATGAAGAGCTCCTACAATGAGCAGTTCTTC.

The CDR3 protein is CARSYDGWNQPQHF. CDR3 DNA sequence: TGTGCCAGAAGCTATGACGGATGGAATCAGCCCCAGCATTTT. V gene TRBV5-3 combines with J gene TRBJ1-5; D is ambiguous. TRBV5-3 is treated as an ORF (open reading frame) with a function not yet certain. The CDR3 runs 14 residues. Trimming pared 3 bases from V and 4 bases from J, leaving 11 bases between.

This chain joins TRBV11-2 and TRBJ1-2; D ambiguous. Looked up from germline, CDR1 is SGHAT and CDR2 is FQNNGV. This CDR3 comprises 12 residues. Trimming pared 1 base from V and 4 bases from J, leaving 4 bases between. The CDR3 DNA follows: TGTGCCAGCAGCTTAGCCCCCTATGGCTACACCTTC. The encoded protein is CASSLAPYGYTF. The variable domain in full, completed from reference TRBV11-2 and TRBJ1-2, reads EAGVAQSPRYKIIEKRQSVAFWCNPISGHATLYWYQQILGQGPKLLIQFQNNGVVDDSQLPKDRFSAERLKGVDSTLKIQPAKLEDSAVYLCASSLAPYGYTFGSGTRLTVV.

The CDR3 nucleotides are TGTGCCAGCGGCCTGTGGGGGGAGACCCAGTACTTC. Translating it yields CASGLWGETQYF. The chain joins TRBV27 to TRBJ2-5, with D perhaps given as TRBD1 or TRBD2 (5 bases each). Germline CDR1 reads MNHEY; CDR2 reads SMNVEV (reference sequence). CDR3 length: 12 amino acids. Trimming removed 8 bases from V and 5 bases from J, with 12 bases in between.

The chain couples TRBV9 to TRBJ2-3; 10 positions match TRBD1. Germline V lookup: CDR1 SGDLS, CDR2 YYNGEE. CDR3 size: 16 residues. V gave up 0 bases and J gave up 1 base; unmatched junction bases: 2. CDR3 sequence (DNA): TGTGCCAGCAGCGTAGATGGGACAGGGGGCACAGATACGCAGTATTTT. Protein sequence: CASSVDGTGGTDTQYF.

CDR3 sequence (DNA): TGTGCCAGCAAAGGACTAGGCACTGAAGCTTTCTTT. This gives the protein CASKGLGTEAFF. The gene calls are TRBV9 and TRBJ1-1; D is ambiguous. This CDR3 region has 12 residues. In germline, CDR1 is SGDLS, CDR2 YYNGEE. V lost 6 bases, J lost 4 bases, and 10 bases lay in between.

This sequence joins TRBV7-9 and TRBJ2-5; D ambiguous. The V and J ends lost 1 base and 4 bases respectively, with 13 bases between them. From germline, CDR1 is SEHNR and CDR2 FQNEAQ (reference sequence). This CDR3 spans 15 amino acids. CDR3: CASSLGHGQIETQYF. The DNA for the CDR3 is TGTGCCAGCAGCTTAGGGCATGGGCAAATAGAGACCCAGTACTTC. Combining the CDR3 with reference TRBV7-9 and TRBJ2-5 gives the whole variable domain DTGVSQNPRHKITKRGQNVTFRCDPISEHNRLYWYRQTLGQGPEFLTYFQNEAQLEKSRLLSDRFSAERPKGSFSTLEIQRTEQGDSAMYLCASSLGHGQIETQYFGPGTRLLVL.